Following are 20 T cell receptor beta chains from one sample sequenced in a study of preoperative IRX-2 immunotherapy in early breast cancer. Produced via immunoSEQ multiplex PCR; TCRdb's table is partial and in-frame only. This sample carries around 57,000 clones, approximately 94% of them seen once, and the ten largest clones take roughly 1.5%. Treatment indicated: preoperative locoregional IRX-2 cytokine immunotherapy. This material was collected from a patient treated with IRX-2 immunotherapy. The source is a human donor with breast cancer.

V is TRBV18 and J is TRBJ1-1; 8 nucleotides line up with TRBD1. The CDR3 is made up of 13 amino acids. CDR1 and CDR2 (germline): KGHSH, LQKENI. V trimming: 6 bases; J trimming: 0 bases; junction bases outside the gene matches: 0. This chain's CDR3 is CASSTGVNTEAFF. CDR3 sequence (DNA): TGTGCCAGCTCGACAGGGGTGAACACTGAAGCTTTCTTT.

The chain has TRBV28 and TRBJ1-2; D unclear. Per germline, CDR1 MDHEN and CDR2 SYDVKM. The V gene lost 6 bases and the J gene lost 8 bases, with 13 bases spanning the gap. The CDR3 extends over 12 amino acids. CDR3 coding DNA: TGTGCCAGCAGAGTTCGGGGAGGCGGCTACACCTTC. Its translation is CASRVRGGGYTF.

J is TRBJ2-3 and V is TRBV5-4; D may be TRBD2 (5 bases). Germline V gives CDR1 SGHNT, CDR2 YYREEE (reference sequence). V was pared by 0 bases and J by 8 bases, with 10 bases between. The CDR3 extends over 13 amino acids. The CDR3 is CASSLGLATTQYF. The CDR3 DNA sequence: TGTGCCAGCAGCTTGGGGCTAGCCACTACGCAGTATTTT. The whole variable domain, filled in from reference TRBV5-4 and TRBJ2-3, reads ETGVTQSPTHLIKTRGQQVTLRCSSQSGHNTVSWYQQALGQGPQFIFQYYREEENGRGNFPPRFSGLQFPNYSSELNVNALELDDSALYLCASSLGLATTQYFGPGTRLTVL.

As regards this clone: The germline gene is not matched at one end of the junction; a read error may be the cause. Other DNA sequences in the same sample also yield this CDR3. This rearrangement joins TRBV7-3 to TRBJ2-2; 7 bases are a match to TRBD1. CDR1 and CDR2 from the germline V gene are SGHTA and FQGTGA. The CDR3 spans 13 residues. The CDR3 loop reads CASSATGHGELFF. The CDR3 nucleotides are TGTGCCAGCAGCGCGACAGGGCACGGGGAGTTGTTTTTT.

The rearrangement joins TRBV28 to TRBJ2-1; D unclear. V lost 3 bases to trimming and J lost 8 bases, with 8 bases between them. The germline V gene encodes CDR1 MDHEN and CDR2 SYDVKM. The CDR3 contains 12 residues. The CDR3 sequence: CASSFLYHEQFF. DNA for the CDR3: TGTGCCAGCAGTTTTCTCTATCATGAGCAGTTCTTC.

The chain recombines TRBV15 with TRBJ2-7; D not certain. This CDR3 has 12 amino acids. Trimming removed 1 base from V and 6 bases from J, with 7 bases in between. Germline CDR1 reads LNHNV; CDR2 reads YYDKDF (reference sequence). The CDR3 nucleotides are TGTGCCACCAGCAGAGGGGGATTCGAGCAGTACTTC. Translation gives CATSRGGFEQYF.

The chain couples TRBV28 to TRBJ2-7; D perhaps matches TRBD2 (6 bases). The CDR3 covers 15 residues. Per the germline V gene, CDR1 is MDHEN and CDR2 is SYDVKM. Trimming stripped 0 bases from V and 3 bases from J, with 12 bases between. The CDR3 sequence: CASSLWRGSYYEQYF. DNA of the CDR3: TGTGCCAGCAGTTTATGGCGGGGTAGTTACTACGAGCAGTACTTC.

This clone occurred a few times. This chain joins TRBV5-1 and TRBJ2-6; D perhaps matches TRBD2 (6 bases). The CDR3 totals 16 residues. Germline V gene lookup returns CDR1 SGHRS and CDR2 YFSETQ. The ends were cut back, 5 bases at V and 2 bases at J, with 14 bases in the middle. The CDR3, as DNA: TGCGCCAGCAGTCCCTGGGGGGAACCTGGGGCCAACGTCCTGACTTTC. It is translated as CASSPWGEPGANVLTF. The variable domain in full, completed from reference TRBV5-1 and TRBJ2-6, reads KAGVTQTPRYLIKTRGQQVTLSCSPISGHRSVSWYQQTPGQGLQFLFEYFSETQRNKGNFPGRFSGRQFSNSRSEMNVSTLELGDSALYLCASSPWGEPGANVLTFGAGSRLTVL.

The rearrangement uses TRBV6-5 and TRBJ2-5; D ambiguous. Looked up from germline, CDR1 is MNHEY and CDR2 is SVGAGI. CDR3 length: 14 amino acids. Trimming pared 1 base from V and 3 bases from J, leaving 9 bases between. This chain's CDR3 is CASSYWQMEETQYF. CDR3 nucleotide sequence: TGTGCCAGCAGTTACTGGCAGATGGAAGAGACCCAGTACTTC.

V and J are TRBV27 and TRBJ1-5, with a tentative D call TRBD1 (5 bases). CDR1 is MNHEY, CDR2 SMNVEV, per germline (reference sequence). Trimming stripped 3 bases from V and 3 bases from J, with 12 bases between. The CDR3 length is 15 residues. In DNA, the CDR3 is TGTGCCAGCAGTTTGGTCGGGGGGGACAATCAGCCCCAGCATTTT. Amino acids: CASSLVGGDNQPQHF.

The V call is TRBV18, the J call TRBJ1-1; D perhaps matches TRBD1 (6 bases). The CDR3 totals 16 residues. Germline CDR1 and CDR2: KGHSH and LQKENI. V lost 2 bases to trimming and J lost 4 bases, with 17 bases between them. The chain's CDR3 is CASSPDYGGAGTEAFF. The CDR3 DNA is TGTGCCAGCTCACCAGACTACGGGGGCGCGGGCACTGAAGCTTTCTTT. The full variable domain, its missing parts supplied by reference TRBV18 and TRBJ1-1, is NAGVMQNPRHLVRRRGQEARLRCSPMKGHSHVYWYRQLPEEGLKFMVYLQKENIIDESGMPKERFSAEFPKEGPSILRIQQVVRGDSAAYFCASSPDYGGAGTEAFFGQGTRLTVV.

This rearrangement joins TRBV27 to TRBJ2-7, with 7 bases identical to TRBD2. This CDR3 is built from 15 residues. V lost 2 bases, J lost 3 bases, and 7 bases stayed unmatched. Germline V gene lookup returns CDR1 MNHEY and CDR2 SMNVEV (reference sequence). The CDR3 here is CASSLGLAEIYEQYF. The CDR3 bases are TGTGCCAGCAGTTTAGGGCTAGCGGAAATCTACGAGCAGTACTTC.

The V gene is TRBV27, the J gene TRBJ2-2, with D perhaps matching TRBD2 (5 bases). The CDR3 loop spans 17 amino acids. Germline lookup yields CDR1 MNHEY and CDR2 SMNVEV (reference sequence). The germline V and J ends were trimmed by 2 bases and 4 bases, with 17 bases remaining between them. This chain's CDR3 is CASSLNSERNPTGELFF. The DNA for the CDR3 is TGTGCCAGCAGTTTAAACTCGGAGCGGAACCCCACCGGGGAGCTGTTTTTT.

The rearrangement uses TRBV9 and TRBJ2-4; a possible D gene is TRBD1 (5 bases). V dropped 0 bases and J dropped 7 bases, with 8 bases sitting between them. CDR3 length: 13 amino acids. Germline V gene data show CDR1 as SGDLS and CDR2 as YYNGEE. The DNA of the CDR3 is TGTGCCAGCAGCGTAGAGCCAGGGAACATTCAGTACTTC. Translation: CASSVEPGNIQYF.

The chain combines TRBV25-1 with TRBJ2-2; a weak D match, TRBD2 (6 bases). Germline V gene lookup returns CDR1 MGHDK and CDR2 SYGVNS. The V end was cut by 7 bases, the J end by 4 bases, with 22 bases between. The CDR3 runs 17 residues. Written as DNA, the CDR3 is TGTGCCAGCACGAAAACCTTTGGAGCGGGCCCCACCGGGGAGCTGTTTTTT. Protein sequence: CASTKTFGAGPTGELFF. Full variable domain (rest looked up from reference TRBV25-1 and TRBJ2-2): EADIYQTPRYLVIGTGKKITLECSQTMGHDKMYWYQQDPGMELHLIHYSYGVNSTEKGDLSSESTVSRIRTEHFPLTLESARPSHTSQYLCASTKTFGAGPTGELFFGEGSRLTVL.

J is TRBJ1-4 and V is TRBV15; 9 bases are shared with TRBD1. Trimming removed 3 bases from V and 8 bases from J; junction bases left unmatched: 4. CDR3 length: 14 amino acids. Germline assignment: CDR1 LNHNV and CDR2 YYDKDF (reference sequence). The CDR3 DNA sequence: TGTGCCACCAGCAGGGGGACAGGGTACGAAAAACTGTTTTTT. Protein product: CATSRGTGYEKLFF.

The J gene is TRBJ2-7, the V gene TRBV7-2; 8 bases are a match to TRBD2. Looked up from germline, CDR1 is SGHTA and CDR2 is FQGNSA. J lost 7 bases, V lost 4 bases, and 6 bases had no gene match. The CDR3 consists of 13 residues. The CDR3 spells CASSSQREREQYF. The DNA for the CDR3 is TGTGCCAGCAGCTCCCAGCGGGAGCGGGAGCAGTACTTC. Drawing the rest from reference TRBV7-2 and TRBJ2-7, the complete variable domain is GAGVSQSPSNKVTEKGKDVELRCDPISGHTALYWYRQSLGQGLEFLIYFQGNSAPDKSGLPSDRFSAERTGGSVSTLTIQRTQQEDSAVYLCASSSQREREQYFGPGTRLTVT.

The rearrangement links TRBV7-9 to TRBJ2-3; no reliable D call. Trimming took off 2 bases at V and 7 bases at J, with 7 bases between the two ends. CDR1 is SEHNR, CDR2 FQNEAQ, per germline (reference sequence). The CDR3 contains 12 residues. CDR3 sequence (DNA): TGTGCCAGCAGCTTATCGCCCTATACGCAGTATTTT. This translates into CASSLSPYTQYF. Complete variable domain (other parts from reference TRBV7-9 and TRBJ2-3): DTGVSQNPRHKITKRGQNVTFRCDPISEHNRLYWYRQTLGQGPEFLTYFQNEAQLEKSRLLSDRFSAERPKGSFSTLEIQRTEQGDSAMYLCASSLSPYTQYFGPGTRLTVL.

The sample holds one count of this clone. V usage is TRBV29-1 and J usage is TRBJ2-5; D remains ambiguous. The CDR3 is 10 residues long. Germline CDR1 is SQVTM and CDR2 is ANQGSEA. V was clipped by 6 bases and J by 3 bases, with 5 bases between them. The CDR3 loop is CSVTEETQYF. The CDR3 bases are TGCAGCGTGACGGAAGAGACCCAGTACTTC.

The chain carries TRBV15 and TRBJ2-5; tentative D call: TRBD1 (6 bases). The CDR3 spans 15 residues. The V end lost 5 bases, the J end lost 2 bases, and 15 bases lay between the germline ends. Germline V gives CDR1 LNHNV, CDR2 YYDKDF (reference sequence). In DNA form, the CDR3 reads TGTGCCACCAGCCCTTGGCCGCAGGGGCAAGAGACCCAGTACTTC. Translating it yields CATSPWPQGQETQYF. The full variable domain, completed using reference TRBV15 and TRBJ2-5, is DAMVIQNPRYQVTQFGKPVTLSCSQTLNHNVMYWYQQKSSQAPKLLFHYYDKDFNNEADTPDNFQSRRPNTSFCFLDIRSPGLGDTAMYLCATSPWPQGQETQYFGPGTRLLVL.